Shown below are 19 T cell receptor beta chains from a single sample sequenced in a study of T cell repertoires in cytomegalovirus infection. In TCRdb, the reads were re-called with MiXCR into one record per CDR3 protein. The data show 200,000 to 250,000 distinct CDR3 sequences, more than 9% seen once. The sequenced sample consisted of PBMCs. The receptor set was obtained from a human donor in good health (CMV status not recorded). Some clones in this sample may be carry-over from other donors' samples.

This clonotype was seen a handful of times. The chain recombines TRBV4-2 with TRBJ1-5; no firm D call. The germline V and J ends were trimmed by 0 bases and 3 bases, with 15 bases remaining between them. Germline CDR1 is LGHNA and CDR2 is YNFKEQ. The CDR3 is 17 amino acids. The CDR3 nucleotides are TGTGCCAGCAGCCAAGATCGACCCCCCAGGAACAATCAGCCCCAGCATTTT. Protein product: CASSQDRPPRNNQPQHF.

This clonotype occurred many times. CDR3 DNA sequence: TGTGCCAGCAGCTTGTCAGGGACAGGTCGCAATCAGCCCCAGCATTTT. Amino acids: CASSLSGTGRNQPQHF. The V and J genes are TRBV7-2 and TRBJ1-5; 8 positions match TRBD1. This CDR3 is 16 amino acids long. Germline V CDR1 and CDR2: SGHTA, FQGNSA. V was pared by 3 bases and J by 2 bases, with 6 bases of the junction left unmatched.

V usage is TRBV29-1 and J usage is TRBJ2-7, with TRBD1 matching over 7 bases. The V and J ends lost 6 bases and 6 bases, in that order; junction bases with no gene match: 11. The CDR3 is 13 amino acids. Germline CDR1 and CDR2: SQVTM and ANQGSEA. The CDR3 loop reads CSVAKTGVSEQYF. CDR3 nucleotides: TGCAGCGTCGCTAAAACAGGGGTGAGCGAGCAGTACTTC.

This chain connects TRBV9 to TRBJ2-1, with no clear D. V lost 3 bases, J lost 7 bases, and 11 bases lay in between. Germline V gene data show CDR1 as SGDLS and CDR2 as YYNGEE. The CDR3 covers 13 residues. In nucleotides, the CDR3 is TGTGCCAGCAGCGCGGGCCAAGGAAATGAGCAGTTCTTC. It codes for CASSAGQGNEQFF.

This clonotype was observed a few times. This rearrangement joins TRBV28 to TRBJ1-3; no clear D. Looked up from germline, CDR1 is MDHEN and CDR2 is SYDVKM. There are 15 residues in the CDR3. Trimming removed 4 bases at V and 0 bases at J, with 10 bases between. CDR3 amino acids: CASSSPLSSGNTIYF. CDR3 DNA sequence: TGTGCCAGCAGTTCTCCCCTAAGCTCTGGAAACACCATATATTTT.

This clonotype was seen a handful of times. J is TRBJ2-7 and V is TRBV29-1, with D perhaps TRBD1 (5 bases). The V gene's germline CDR1 is SQVTM and CDR2 ANQGSEA. V lost 5 bases and J 6 bases, leaving 14 bases between the germline ends. The CDR3 is made up of 12 amino acids. CDR3 nucleotides: TGCAGCGTTCCTCGAGGCCAGGGCGAGCAGTACTTC. Its translation is CSVPRGQGEQYF.

The chain is built from TRBV20-1 and TRBJ2-7; 7 bases map to TRBD2. The trim removed 3 bases at V and 3 bases at J, leaving 5 bases unmatched. The CDR3 runs to 13 residues. Per the germline V gene, CDR1 is DFQATT and CDR2 is SNEGSKA (reference sequence). CDR3 loop: CSASERDLYEQYF. For the CDR3, the DNA is TGCAGTGCTAGCGAGCGGGATCTCTACGAGCAGTACTTC.

The genes are TRBV6-5 and TRBJ1-4; D remains unclear. Per germline, CDR1 MNHEY and CDR2 SVGAGI. This CDR3 contains 15 residues. Trimming pared 7 bases from V and 3 bases from J, leaving 15 bases between. CDR3 bases: TGTGCCAGCACCAAAGCCGAGGGAGCTAATGAAAAACTGTTTTTT. This translates into CASTKAEGANEKLFF.

This clonotype was seen only once. A read error may explain this, as a much larger clone is one base away. This chain uses TRBV11-2 with TRBJ2-5; TRBD2 matches at 9 bases. The CDR3 runs to 14 residues. V shed 5 bases, J shed 7 bases, and the junction held 8 bases outside the gene matches. The germline V gene has CDR1 SGHAT and CDR2 FQNNGV. CDR3 protein: CASSPAIAGATQYF. The CDR3, as DNA: TGTGCCAGCAGCCCCGCGATAGCGGGGGCGACCCAGTACTTC.

The chain combines TRBV9 with TRBJ1-4; 9 bases line up with TRBD1. This CDR3 comprises 17 residues. V shed 3 bases, J shed 8 bases, and the junction held 14 bases outside the gene matches. Germline CDR1 and CDR2: SGDLS and YYNGEE. The chain's CDR3 is CASSASPGQGFGEKLFF. The CDR3 region has the DNA TGTGCCAGCAGCGCGAGCCCGGGACAGGGTTTCGGCGAAAAACTGTTTTTT.

This clonotype was detected many times. The chain employs TRBV12-3 or TRBV12-4 and TRBJ2-3; 9 nucleotides agree with TRBD1. The CDR3 consists of 16 residues. V lost 4 bases and J lost 4; bases outside the gene matches: 9. The CDR3 loop reads CASSSPEGQGPDTQYF. The CDR3 DNA follows: TGTGCCAGCAGTTCCCCCGAGGGACAGGGTCCAGATACGCAGTATTTT.

This clonotype was detected many times. V and J are TRBV4-1 and TRBJ2-5, with 10 bases lining up with TRBD1. V shed 5 bases, J shed 2 bases, and the junction held 8 bases outside the gene matches. In germline, CDR1 is MGHRA, CDR2 YSYEKL. There are 16 residues in the CDR3. The CDR3 here is CASSIPGTGAQETQYF. The CDR3 bases are TGCGCCAGCAGCATCCCCGGGACAGGGGCACAAGAGACCCAGTACTTC.

Concerning this clonotype: A much more abundant neighbour one base away suggests this may be a read error. This chain uses TRBV7-9 with TRBJ1-4; D is possibly TRBD1 (5 bases). Germline loops: CDR1 SEHNR, CDR2 FQNEAQ (reference sequence). The V end lost 4 bases, the J end lost 4 bases, and 13 bases lay between the germline ends. The CDR3 is made up of 15 amino acids. CDR3 DNA sequence: TGTGCCAGCAGCTCTAACGCCGACAGTAATGAAAAACTGTTTTTT. Protein product: CASSSNADSNEKLFF.

This clonotype was seen repeatedly, ten times or more. The chain couples TRBV6-1 to TRBJ2-5, with D possibly matching TRBD1 (5 bases). CDR1 is MNHNS and CDR2 is SASEGT in the germline V gene. Trimming cost V 10 bases and J 5 bases, with 23 bases left between them. The CDR3 covers 15 residues. The CDR3 spells CATTSLRQQAETQYF. The CDR3 region has the DNA TGTGCCACCACCTCACTGAGACAGCAAGCTGAGACCCAGTACTTC.

This chain links TRBV7-8 with TRBJ2-5; 8 bases are a match to TRBD1. After removal of 5 bases from V and 4 bases from J, the junction contained 6 bases not matched to a gene. Germline loops: CDR1 SGHVS, CDR2 FQNEAQ. The CDR3 loop spans 14 amino acids. CDR3 DNA: TGTGCCAGCAGCCGCCGGGACAGGAGAGAGACCCAGTACTTC. Its protein is CASSRRDRRETQYF. Drawing the rest from reference TRBV7-8 and TRBJ2-5, the complete variable domain is GAGVSQSPRYKVAKRGQDVALRCDPISGHVSLFWYQQALGQGPEFLTYFQNEAQLDKSGLPSDRFFAERPEGSVSTLKIQRTQQEDSAVYLCASSRRDRRETQYFGPGTRLLVL.

CDR3 sequence: CSGIGSGGRRNTEAFF. The CDR3 bases are TGCAGCGGCATAGGATCAGGGGGCCGAAGGAACACTGAAGCTTTCTTT. The chain is built from TRBV29-1 and TRBJ1-1; TRBD1 aligns across 8 bases. V was pared by 7 bases and J by 1 base, with 14 bases of the junction left unmatched. In germline, CDR1 is SQVTM, CDR2 ANQGSEA. CDR3 size: 16 residues.

This clonotype appeared many times. The chain combines TRBV7-8 with TRBJ1-2; 7 bases are shared with TRBD1. The CDR3 extends over 16 amino acids. Germline values: CDR1 SGHVS, CDR2 FQNEAQ. J was trimmed by 2 bases and V by 1 base; bases with no gene match: 7. CDR3 nucleotides: TGTGCCAGCAGCTTAGACCCCGGGACAGCGAACTATGGCTACACCTTC. Its translation: CASSLDPGTANYGYTF. The whole variable domain, filled in from reference TRBV7-8 and TRBJ1-2, reads GAGVSQSPRYKVAKRGQDVALRCDPISGHVSLFWYQQALGQGPEFLTYFQNEAQLDKSGLPSDRFFAERPEGSVSTLKIQRTQQEDSAVYLCASSLDPGTANYGYTFGSGTRLTVV.

Only a few counts were recorded for this clonotype. The chain links TRBV5-1 to TRBJ1-2; the D gene is possibly TRBD1 (5 bases). Trimming cost V 0 bases and J 8 bases, with 17 bases left between them. The CDR3 covers 15 residues. The V gene's germline CDR1 is SGHRS and CDR2 YFSETQ. The CDR3 coding sequence is TGCGCCAGCAGCTTGGAACCAGGGAGGCTGGAGGGCTACACCTTC. Translation gives CASSLEPGRLEGYTF.

This clonotype was seen many times. The V gene is TRBV28, the J gene TRBJ2-1; TRBD2 matches at 10 bases. Germline V CDR1 and CDR2: MDHEN, SYDVKM. V lost 5 bases to trimming and J lost 9 bases; unmatched junction nucleotides: 7. The CDR3 loop spans 14 amino acids. CDR3 nucleotide sequence: TGTGCCAGCAGTACCGGTACTAGCGGGGTTGAGCAGTTCTTC. This encodes CASSTGTSGVEQFF.